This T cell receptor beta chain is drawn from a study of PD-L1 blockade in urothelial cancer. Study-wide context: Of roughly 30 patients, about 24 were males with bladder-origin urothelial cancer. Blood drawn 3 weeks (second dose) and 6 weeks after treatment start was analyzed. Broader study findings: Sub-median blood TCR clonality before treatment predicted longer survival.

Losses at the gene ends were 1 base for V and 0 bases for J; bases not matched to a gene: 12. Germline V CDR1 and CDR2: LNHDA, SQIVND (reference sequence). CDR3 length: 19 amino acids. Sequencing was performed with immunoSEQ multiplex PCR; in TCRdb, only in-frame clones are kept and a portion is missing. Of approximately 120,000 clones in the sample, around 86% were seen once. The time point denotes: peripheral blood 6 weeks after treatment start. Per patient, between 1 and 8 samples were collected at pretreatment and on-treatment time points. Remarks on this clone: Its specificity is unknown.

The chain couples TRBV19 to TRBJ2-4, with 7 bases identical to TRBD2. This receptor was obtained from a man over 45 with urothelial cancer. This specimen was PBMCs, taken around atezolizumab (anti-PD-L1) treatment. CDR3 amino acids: CASSIAGSWEGAAKNIQYF. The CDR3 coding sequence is TGTGCCAGTAGTATAGCAGGAAGCTGGGAGGGCGCAGCCAAAAACATTCAGTACTTC.